This record covers a single TCR beta chain. This entry comes from a study of glioma-infiltrating T cells after dendritic cell vaccination. Generated by immunoSEQ multiplex PCR, the TCRdb table keeps only in-frame clones and is missing some. The profile shows tens of thousands of clones, about 80% of them singletons. Indicated time point: after dendritic cell vaccination, including at tumor progression/relapse. There are 13 residues in the CDR3. Germline V gene sequence: CDR1 MNHNS, CDR2 SASEGT. Trimming removed 6 bases from V and 0 bases from J, with 8 bases in between. This chain joins TRBV6-1 and TRBJ1-1, with unresolved D. The sample here was blood, taken after dendritic cell vaccination. This receptor was obtained from a human donor with glioblastoma. The CDR3 nucleotides read TGTGCCAGCAGGACAAATATGAACACTGAAGCTTTCTTT. Amino acids: CASRTNMNTEAFF.